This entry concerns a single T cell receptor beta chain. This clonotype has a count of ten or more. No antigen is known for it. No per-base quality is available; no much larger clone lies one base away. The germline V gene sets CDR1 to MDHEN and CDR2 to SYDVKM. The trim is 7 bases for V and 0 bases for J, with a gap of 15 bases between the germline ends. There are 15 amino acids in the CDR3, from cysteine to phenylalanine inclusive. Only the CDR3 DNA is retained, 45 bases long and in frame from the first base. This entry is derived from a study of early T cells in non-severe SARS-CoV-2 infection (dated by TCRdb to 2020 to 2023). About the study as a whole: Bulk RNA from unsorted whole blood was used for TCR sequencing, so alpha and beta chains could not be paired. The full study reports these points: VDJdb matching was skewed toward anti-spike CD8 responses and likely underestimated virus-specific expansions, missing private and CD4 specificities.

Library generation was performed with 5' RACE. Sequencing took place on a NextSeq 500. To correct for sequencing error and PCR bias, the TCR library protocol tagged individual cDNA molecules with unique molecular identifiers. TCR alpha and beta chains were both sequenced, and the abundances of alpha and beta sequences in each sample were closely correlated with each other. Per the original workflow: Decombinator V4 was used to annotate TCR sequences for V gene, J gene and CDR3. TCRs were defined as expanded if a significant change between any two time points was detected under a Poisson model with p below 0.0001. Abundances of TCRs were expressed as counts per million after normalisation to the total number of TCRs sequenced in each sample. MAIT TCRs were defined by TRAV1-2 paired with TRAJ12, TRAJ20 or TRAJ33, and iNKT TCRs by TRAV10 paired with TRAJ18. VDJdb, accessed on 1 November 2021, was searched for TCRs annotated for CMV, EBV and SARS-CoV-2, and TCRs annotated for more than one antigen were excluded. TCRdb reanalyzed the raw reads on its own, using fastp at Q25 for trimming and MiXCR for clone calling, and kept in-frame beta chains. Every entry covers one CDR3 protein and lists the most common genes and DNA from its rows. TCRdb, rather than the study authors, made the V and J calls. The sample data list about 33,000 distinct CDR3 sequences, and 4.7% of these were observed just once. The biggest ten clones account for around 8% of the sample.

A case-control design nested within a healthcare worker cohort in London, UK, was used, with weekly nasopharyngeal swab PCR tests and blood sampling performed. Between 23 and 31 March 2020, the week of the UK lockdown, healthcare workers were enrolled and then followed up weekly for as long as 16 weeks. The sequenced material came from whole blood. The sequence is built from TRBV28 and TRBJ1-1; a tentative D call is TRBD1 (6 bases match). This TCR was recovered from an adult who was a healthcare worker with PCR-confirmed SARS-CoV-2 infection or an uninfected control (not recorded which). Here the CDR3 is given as CASTGVPSMNTEAFF. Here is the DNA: TGTGCCAGCACAGGGGTCCCATCGATGAACACTGAAGCTTTCTTT.